This TCR beta chain was captured in a study of blood T cell repertoires in COVID-19. The CDR3 spans 17 residues. V was cut by 0 bases and J by 0 bases, with 9 bases left in between. Looked up from germline, CDR1 is PRHDT and CDR2 is FYEKMQ (reference sequence). Clones were read by immunoSEQ multiplex PCR, and TCRdb kept only the in-frame ones, dropping some. The sample gives roughly 190,000 clones, roughly 87% of which show up once; more than 2% is in the top ten. This chain joins TRBV13 and TRBJ1-6; tentative D call: TRBD1 (5 bases). Sequencing used PBMCs or T cells enriched from blood (not recorded which). This receptor was taken from a woman in her twenties or thirties who had recovered from COVID-19. The CDR3 loop is CASSLGYQGSYNSPLHF. The CDR3 DNA reads as TGTGCCAGCAGCTTAGGGTATCAGGGCTCCTATAATTCACCCCTCCACTTT. The full variable domain, its missing parts supplied by reference TRBV13 and TRBJ1-6, is AAGVIQSPRHLIKEKRETATLKCYPIPRHDTVYWYQQGPGQDPQFLISFYEKMQSDKGSIPDRFSAQQFSDYHSELNMSSLELGDSALYFCASSLGYQGSYNSPLHFGNGTRLTVT.